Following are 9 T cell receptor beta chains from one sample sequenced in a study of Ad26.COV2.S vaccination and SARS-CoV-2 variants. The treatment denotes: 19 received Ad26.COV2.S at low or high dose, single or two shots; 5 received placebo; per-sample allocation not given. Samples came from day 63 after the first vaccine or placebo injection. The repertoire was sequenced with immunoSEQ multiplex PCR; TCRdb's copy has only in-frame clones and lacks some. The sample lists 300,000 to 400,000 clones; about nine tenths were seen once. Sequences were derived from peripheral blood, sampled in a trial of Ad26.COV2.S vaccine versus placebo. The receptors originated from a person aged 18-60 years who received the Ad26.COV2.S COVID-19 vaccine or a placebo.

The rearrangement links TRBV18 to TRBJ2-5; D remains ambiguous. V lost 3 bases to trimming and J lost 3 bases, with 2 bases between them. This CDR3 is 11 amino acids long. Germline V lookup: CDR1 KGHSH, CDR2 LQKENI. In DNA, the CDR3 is TGTGCCAGCTCACCTGAAGAGACCCAGTACTTC. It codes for CASSPEETQYF.

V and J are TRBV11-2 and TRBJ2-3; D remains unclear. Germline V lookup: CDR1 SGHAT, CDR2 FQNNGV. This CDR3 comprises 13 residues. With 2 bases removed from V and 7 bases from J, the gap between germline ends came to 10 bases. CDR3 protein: CASSLSGVYTQYF. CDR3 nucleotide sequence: TGTGCCAGCAGCTTATCTGGGGTCTATACGCAGTATTTT.

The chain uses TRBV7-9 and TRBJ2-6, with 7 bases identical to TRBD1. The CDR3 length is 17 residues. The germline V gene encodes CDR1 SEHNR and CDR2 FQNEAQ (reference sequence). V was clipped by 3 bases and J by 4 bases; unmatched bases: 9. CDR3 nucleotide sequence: TGTGCCAGCAGCTTTCTCCCTACAGGGGACGGGGCCAACGTCCTGACTTTC. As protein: CASSFLPTGDGANVLTF.

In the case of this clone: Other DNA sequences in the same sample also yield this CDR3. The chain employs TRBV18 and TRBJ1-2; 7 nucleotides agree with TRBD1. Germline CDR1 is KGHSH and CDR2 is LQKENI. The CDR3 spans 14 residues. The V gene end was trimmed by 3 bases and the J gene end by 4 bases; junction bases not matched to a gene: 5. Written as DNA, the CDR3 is TGTGCCAGCTCACCCTCCGGGACAGCCTATGGCTACACCTTC. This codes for CASSPSGTAYGYTF.

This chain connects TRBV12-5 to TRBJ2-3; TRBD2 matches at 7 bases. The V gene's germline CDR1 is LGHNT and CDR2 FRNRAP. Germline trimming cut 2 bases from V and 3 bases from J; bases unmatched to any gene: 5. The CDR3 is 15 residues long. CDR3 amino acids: CASGLRRGNTDTQYF. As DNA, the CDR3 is TGTGCTAGTGGTTTGAGGCGGGGGAATACAGATACGCAGTATTTT. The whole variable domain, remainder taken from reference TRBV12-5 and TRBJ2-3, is DARVTQTPRHKVTEMGQEVTMRCQPILGHNTVFWYRQTMMQGLELLAYFRNRAPLDDSGMPKDRFSAEMPDATLATLKIQPSEPRDSAVYFCASGLRRGNTDTQYFGPGTRLTVL.

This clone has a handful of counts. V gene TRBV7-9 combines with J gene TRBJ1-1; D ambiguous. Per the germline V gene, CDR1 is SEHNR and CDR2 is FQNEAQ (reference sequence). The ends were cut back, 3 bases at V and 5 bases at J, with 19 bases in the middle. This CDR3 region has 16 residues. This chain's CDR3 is CASSLGYAGMGTEAFF. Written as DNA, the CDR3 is TGTGCCAGCAGCTTGGGGTATGCGGGTATGGGGACTGAAGCTTTCTTT.

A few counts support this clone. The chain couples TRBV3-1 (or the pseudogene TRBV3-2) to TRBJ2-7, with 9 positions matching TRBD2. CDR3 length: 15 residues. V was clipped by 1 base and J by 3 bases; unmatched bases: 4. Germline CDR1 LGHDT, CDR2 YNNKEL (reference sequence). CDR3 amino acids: CASSQGPAGGYEQYF. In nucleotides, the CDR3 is TGTGCCAGCAGCCAAGGTCCAGCGGGGGGCTACGAGCAGTACTTC.

CDR3 coding DNA: TGTGCCAGTAGTACGGGACTAGCGGGGGACGATACGCAGTATTTT. Encoded protein: CASSTGLAGDDTQYF. This chain joins TRBV19 and TRBJ2-3; 14 bases fit TRBD2. This CDR3 has 15 residues. The V segment lost 4 bases and the J segment 6 bases; nucleotides outside the gene matches: 3. Germline values: CDR1 LNHDA, CDR2 SQIVND (reference sequence).

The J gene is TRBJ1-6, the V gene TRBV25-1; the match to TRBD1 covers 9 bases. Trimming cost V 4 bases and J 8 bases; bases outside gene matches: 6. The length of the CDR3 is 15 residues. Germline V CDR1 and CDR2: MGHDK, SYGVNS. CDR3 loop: CASSAGDRVYSPLHF. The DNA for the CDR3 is TGTGCCAGCAGTGCGGGGGACAGGGTATATTCACCCCTCCACTTT.